Shown below are 16 T cell receptor beta chains from a single sample sequenced in a study of blood T cell repertoires in COVID-19. Libraries were prepared by immunoSEQ multiplex PCR; TCRdb keeps only in-frame clonotypes and omits some of them. The sample holds 100,000 to 150,000 clones, around 82% seen once. Sequenced sample: peripheral blood. The origin of the receptors is a man aged 60 to 75 with acute or convalescent COVID-19.

J is TRBJ1-2 and V is TRBV7-8; 11 bases are a match to TRBD1. This CDR3 comprises 18 residues. Germline values: CDR1 SGHVS, CDR2 FQNEAQ. The V gene end was trimmed by 0 bases and the J gene end by 0 bases; junction bases not matched to a gene: 6. The CDR3 is CASSLAGTGGISNYGYTF. CDR3 DNA: TGTGCCAGCAGCTTAGCAGGGACAGGGGGGATTTCTAACTATGGCTACACCTTC.

This CDR3 reads CATSDLGPSGLTDTQYF. The DNA of the CDR3 is TGTGCCACCAGTGATTTAGGTCCCTCAGGTCTCACAGATACGCAGTATTTT. The rearrangement joins TRBV24-1 to TRBJ2-3; D not resolved. This CDR3 region has 17 residues. The germline V and J ends were trimmed by 1 base and 2 bases, with 15 bases remaining between them. Germline V CDR1 and CDR2: KGHDR, SFDVKD.

This clone was counted between two and nine times. Other DNA sequences in this specimen translate into the identical CDR3. The chain links TRBV28 to TRBJ2-7; the D is unclear. The CDR3 loop spans 12 amino acids. The V gene's germline CDR1 is MDHEN and CDR2 SYDVKM. The germline V and J ends were trimmed by 3 bases and 3 bases, with 6 bases remaining between them. CDR3 bases: TGTGCCAGCAGTTTTCAAAACTACGAGCAGTACTTC. This codes for CASSFQNYEQYF. Full variable domain (remainder filled in from reference TRBV28 and TRBJ2-7): DVKVTQSSRYLVKRTGEKVFLECVQDMDHENMFWYRQDPGLGLRLIYFSYDVKMKEKGDIPEGYSVSREKKERFSLILESASTNQTSMYLCASSFQNYEQYFGPGTRLTVT.

V gene TRBV24-1 combines with J gene TRBJ2-7, with D possibly matching TRBD2 (5 bases). Germline V gene sequence: CDR1 KGHDR, CDR2 SFDVKD. V was pared by 3 bases and J by 2 bases, with 16 bases between. The length of the CDR3 is 16 residues. CDR3 loop: CATSDPRARETYEQYF. The CDR3 coding sequence is TGTGCCACCAGTGATCCCCGGGCGAGGGAAACCTACGAGCAGTACTTC.

The genes are TRBV29-1 and TRBJ1-5; 10 bases match TRBD1. After removal of 5 bases from V and 4 bases from J, the junction contained 2 bases not matched to a gene. This CDR3 contains 13 residues. Germline V CDR1 and CDR2: SQVTM, ANQGSEA. For the CDR3, the DNA is TGCAGCGTTCTGGACAGGGGGAATCAGCCCCAGCATTTT. Amino acid sequence: CSVLDRGNQPQHF.

V usage is TRBV6-1 and J usage is TRBJ2-1; a weak D match, TRBD2 (6 bases). The germline CDR1 and CDR2 sequences are MNHNS and SASEGT. The length of the CDR3 is 11 residues. Trimming removed 0 bases at V and 15 bases at J, with 9 bases between. In DNA, the CDR3 is TGTGCCAGCAGTGAAGCGCCAGCGGGGTTCTTC. It is translated as CASSEAPAGFF.

The chain recombines TRBV6-6 with TRBJ1-1; no clear D gene. Germline V gene lookup returns CDR1 MNHNY and CDR2 SVGAGI (reference sequence). V was trimmed by 2 bases and J by 8 bases, leaving 6 bases between them. The CDR3 contains 11 residues. In DNA form, the CDR3 reads TGTGCCAGCAGTTACGCCACAGAAGCTTTCTTT. Translating gives CASSYATEAFF.

The chain joins TRBV11-3 to TRBJ2-1; TRBD1 is a possible D gene (7 bases). Trimming cost V 1 base and J 8 bases, with 12 bases left between them. Germline V CDR1 and CDR2: SGHNT, YENEEA. The CDR3 covers 14 residues. The CDR3 DNA reads as TGTGCCAGCAGCTTAGGTCAGGGGGGCGATGAGCAGTTCTTC. This codes for CASSLGQGGDEQFF.

V usage is TRBV5-1 and J usage is TRBJ1-1, with 10 bases fitting TRBD1. CDR1 is SGHRS and CDR2 is YFSETQ in the germline V gene. The CDR3 loop spans 15 amino acids. The junction had 8 bases not matched to a gene; V was cut back by 4 bases and J by 5 bases. The CDR3 coding sequence is TGCGCCAGCAGCACCGAGACAGGGGGCCTGACTGAAGCTTTCTTT. This encodes CASSTETGGLTEAFF.

The chain is built from TRBV7-6 and TRBJ1-2; 12 nucleotides match TRBD1. The germline gives CDR1 SGHVS, CDR2 FNYEAQ. V lost 6 bases and J lost 4; bases outside the gene matches: 6. This CDR3 comprises 15 residues. In nucleotides, the CDR3 is TGTGCCAGCAGTGGGGGACAGGGGGCCCTCTATGGCTACACCTTC. Translated: CASSGGQGALYGYTF.

As to this clone: This sample includes further DNA sequences coding for the same CDR3. The genes are TRBV10-2 and TRBJ1-1; tentatively, D is TRBD1 (5 bases). Germline CDR1 reads WSHSY; CDR2 reads SAAADI. V lost 3 bases and J 3 bases, leaving 5 bases between the germline ends. The CDR3 length is 12 residues. CDR3 protein: CASSEGDTEAFF. As DNA, the CDR3 is TGCGCCAGCAGTGAAGGGGACACTGAAGCTTTCTTT.

V and J are TRBV2 and TRBJ1-1; D might be TRBD1 (5 bases). The CDR3 is made up of 16 amino acids. Germline V gene data show CDR1 as SNHLY and CDR2 as FYNNEI. V was clipped by 8 bases and J by 0 bases, with 19 bases between them. The CDR3 here is CASCRDSGSLNTEAFF. The CDR3, as DNA: TGTGCCAGCTGTCGGGACTCAGGGAGCTTGAACACTGAAGCTTTCTTT.

The rearrangement links TRBV12-3 or TRBV12-4 to TRBJ1-2, with unresolved D. The CDR3 runs to 12 residues. V lost 5 bases and J 1 base, leaving 5 bases between the germline ends. The CDR3 DNA reads TGTGCCAGCAGTCCAATTAACTATGGCTACACCTTC. As protein: CASSPINYGYTF.

As DNA, the CDR3 is TGTGCCAGCAGTGGACCGCTCGGGGGAACCTACGAGCAGTACTTC. It specifies CASSGPLGGTYEQYF. The rearrangement links TRBV25-1 to TRBJ2-7, with D possibly TRBD2 on 6 matching bases. Trimming stripped 4 bases from V and 2 bases from J, with 15 bases between. The CDR3 runs to 15 residues. Germline V gene lookup returns CDR1 MGHDK and CDR2 SYGVNS.

This clone was seen a few times. A junction boundary mismatches the germline segment, possibly from a read error. V usage is TRBV5-6 and J usage is TRBJ1-5; D is ambiguous. This CDR3 comprises 16 residues. The V gene's germline CDR1 is SGHDT and CDR2 YYEEEE. CDR3 in DNA: TGTGCCAGCAGCTTTGGCGGCCTTAATAGCCATCAGCCCCAGCATTTT. Protein sequence: CASSFGGLNSHQPQHF.

The chain is built from TRBV14 and TRBJ1-2, with unresolved D. Germline loops: CDR1 SGHDN, CDR2 FVKESK. V was clipped by 5 bases and J by 4 bases, with 20 bases between them. This CDR3 spans 16 amino acids. The CDR3 reads CASSDFSGPGFYGYTF. CDR3 coding DNA: TGTGCCAGCAGCGACTTTTCGGGCCCGGGGTTCTATGGCTACACCTTC.